Presented here are 7 T cell receptor beta chains from one specimen sequenced in a study of CD8 T cells in ankylosing spondylitis. General observations from the study: There was a TCR beta motif, made of several highly homologous variants, that appeared characteristic of ankylosing spondylitis blood.

TCRdb recomputed calls from the 5' RACE reads with MiXCR, one row per CDR3 protein. The sample shows hundreds of thousands of distinct CDR3 sequences, around 11% of them seen only once. Their cognate antigens are unknown. Input material: blood, either unsorted or a sorted T cell fraction (not recorded which). Receptors were obtained from a male donor with ankylosing spondylitis.

The gene calls are TRBV5-1 and TRBJ2-2; D is undetermined. The germline gives CDR1 SGHRS, CDR2 YFSETQ. Trimming removed 0 bases at V and 7 bases at J, with 10 bases between. The CDR3 is 14 amino acids. CDR3 sequence (DNA): TGCGCCAGCAGCTTGGAGAGGAGTGACGGGGAGCTGTTTTTT. Amino acid sequence: CASSLERSDGELFF.

This clonotype was seen at least ten times. The V call is TRBV7-2, the J call TRBJ1-2, with D maybe TRBD1 (6 bases). Germline CDR1 and CDR2: SGHTA and FQGNSA. V was shortened by 1 base and J by 5 bases, with 8 bases between the two germline ends. This CDR3 has 13 residues. The CDR3 DNA sequence: TGTGCCAGCAGCTTAGTCAGGGGATATGGCTACACCTTC. It codes for CASSLVRGYGYTF.

This clonotype occurred a few times. J is TRBJ2-2 and V is TRBV20-1, with a tentative D call TRBD2 (5 bases). Trimming took off 3 bases at V and 0 bases at J, with 14 bases between the two ends. The CDR3 runs to 16 residues. CDR1 is DFQATT, CDR2 SNEGSKA, per germline (reference sequence). The CDR3: CSARVAGTPNTGELFF. CDR3 coding DNA: TGCAGTGCTAGGGTCGCGGGCACTCCGAACACCGGGGAGCTGTTTTTT.

This clonotype was seen more than once but under ten times. The V and J genes are TRBV15 and TRBJ1-5, with D uncertain. Germline assignment: CDR1 LNHNV and CDR2 YYDKDF (reference sequence). Trimming took off 0 bases at V and 6 bases at J, with 6 bases between the two ends. The CDR3 runs to 13 residues. The CDR3, as DNA: TGTGCCACCAGCAGAGATAGGATTCAGCCCCAGCATTTT. Translation: CATSRDRIQPQHF.

This clonotype showed up many times. The rearrangement joins TRBV6-4 to TRBJ2-7; no reliable D call. The CDR3 totals 13 residues. The V end lost 5 bases, the J end lost 1 base, and 9 bases lay between the germline ends. From germline, CDR1 is MRHNA and CDR2 SNTAGT. The CDR3 reads CASSQDGSYEQYF. The CDR3 DNA reads TGTGCCAGCAGTCAGGACGGTTCCTACGAGCAGTACTTC.

The chain combines TRBV18 with TRBJ1-2; D perhaps matches TRBD1 (6 bases). CDR1 KGHSH and CDR2 LQKENI come from the germline V gene. V was cut by 4 bases and J by 3 bases, with 18 bases left in between. The CDR3 length is 16 residues. The CDR3 region is CASSRLEGVIDYGYTF. As DNA, the CDR3 is TGTGCCAGCTCACGATTGGAGGGGGTAATAGACTATGGCTACACCTTC.

The V gene is TRBV10-3, the J gene TRBJ2-3; D not resolved. The CDR3 length is 14 residues. Trimming shortened V by 10 bases and J by 0 bases, and 14 bases separated the two germline ends. Germline lookup yields CDR1 ENHRY and CDR2 SYGVKD. CDR3 sequence reads: CATLSPASTDTQYF. The CDR3 region has the DNA TGTGCCACTCTTTCTCCGGCTAGCACAGATACGCAGTATTTT.